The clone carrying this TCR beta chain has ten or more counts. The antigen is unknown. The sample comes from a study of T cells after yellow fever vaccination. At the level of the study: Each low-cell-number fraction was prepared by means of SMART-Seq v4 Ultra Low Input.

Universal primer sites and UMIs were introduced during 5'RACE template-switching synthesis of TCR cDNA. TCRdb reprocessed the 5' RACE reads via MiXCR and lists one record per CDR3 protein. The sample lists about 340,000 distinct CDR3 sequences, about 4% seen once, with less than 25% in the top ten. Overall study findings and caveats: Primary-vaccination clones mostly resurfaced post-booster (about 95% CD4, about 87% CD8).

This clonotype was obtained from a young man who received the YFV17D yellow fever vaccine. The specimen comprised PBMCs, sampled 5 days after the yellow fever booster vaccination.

CDR3 sequence: CASSLAGAQYF. The CDR3 DNA follows: TGTGCCAGCAGCTTAGCGGGGGCCCAGTACTTC. The V gene is TRBV13, the J gene TRBJ2-5; D may be TRBD2 (6 bases). Trimming cost V 1 base and J 9 bases, with 6 bases left between them. The CDR3 has 11 amino acids. Germline CDR1 reads PRHDT; CDR2 reads FYEKMQ (reference sequence).